The clone carrying this TCR beta chain was recorded once. What it binds is not known. This CDR3 has 14 residues. Germline values: CDR1 SGHTA, CDR2 FQGNSA. The authors ran a second PCR of 7 to 11 cycles using a sample-barcoded 5' primer and a J-beta primer mix. MiXCR was run by TCRdb on the 5' RACE reads, yielding one entry per CDR3 protein. The sample carries more than 800,000 distinct CDR3 sequences, 29% recorded once. This specimen belongs to a study of blood T cells in healthy people across ages. Study results and limitations: Significant beta diversity loss was already apparent by age about 42, declining roughly linearly.

Sequencing was done on a sample of blood. The chain uses TRBV7-2 and TRBJ2-7; D unclear. The J call is uncertain, as TRBJ2-5 better fits the DNA end. The origin of this receptor is a woman aged 80 or over in good health. CDR3 DNA sequence: TGTACCAGCAGCCCCTCCTTGACGCTGGAGACCCAGTACTTC. Amino acids: CTSSPSLTLETQYF.